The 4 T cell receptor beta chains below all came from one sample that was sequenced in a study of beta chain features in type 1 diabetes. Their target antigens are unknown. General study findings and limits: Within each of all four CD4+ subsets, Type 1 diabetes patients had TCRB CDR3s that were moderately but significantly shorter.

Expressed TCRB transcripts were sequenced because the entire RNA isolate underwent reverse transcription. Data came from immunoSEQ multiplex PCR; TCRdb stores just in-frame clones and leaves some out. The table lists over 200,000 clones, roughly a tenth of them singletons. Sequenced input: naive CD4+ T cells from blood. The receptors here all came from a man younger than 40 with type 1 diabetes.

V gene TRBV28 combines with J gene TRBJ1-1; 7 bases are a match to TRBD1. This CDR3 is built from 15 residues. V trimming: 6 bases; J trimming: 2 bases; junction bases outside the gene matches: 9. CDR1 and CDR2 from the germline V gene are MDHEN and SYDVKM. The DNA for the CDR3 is TGTGCCAGCAGGCCTCCGGGACAGATTAACACTGAAGCTTTCTTT. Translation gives CASRPPGQINTEAFF.

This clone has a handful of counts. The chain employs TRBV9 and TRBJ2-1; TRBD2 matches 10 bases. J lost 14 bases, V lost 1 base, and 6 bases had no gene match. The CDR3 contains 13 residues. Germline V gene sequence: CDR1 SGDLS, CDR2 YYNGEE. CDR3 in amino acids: CASSVTSGAVEFF. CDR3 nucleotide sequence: TGTGCCAGCAGCGTAACTAGCGGGGCCGTGGAGTTCTTC.

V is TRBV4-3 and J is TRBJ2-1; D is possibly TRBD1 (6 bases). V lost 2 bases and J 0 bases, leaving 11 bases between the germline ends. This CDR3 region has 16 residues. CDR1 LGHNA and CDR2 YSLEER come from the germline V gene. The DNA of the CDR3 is TGCGCCAGCAGCCAAAACAGGGTCAGCTCCTACAATGAGCAGTTCTTC. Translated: CASSQNRVSSYNEQFF.

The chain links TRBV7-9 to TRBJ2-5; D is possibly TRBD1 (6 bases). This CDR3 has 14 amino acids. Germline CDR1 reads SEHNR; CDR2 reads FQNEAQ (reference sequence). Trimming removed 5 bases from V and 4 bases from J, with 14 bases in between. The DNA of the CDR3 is TGTGCCAGCAGCCTGGGGCAGGGGTTAGAGACCCAGTACTTC. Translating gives CASSLGQGLETQYF.